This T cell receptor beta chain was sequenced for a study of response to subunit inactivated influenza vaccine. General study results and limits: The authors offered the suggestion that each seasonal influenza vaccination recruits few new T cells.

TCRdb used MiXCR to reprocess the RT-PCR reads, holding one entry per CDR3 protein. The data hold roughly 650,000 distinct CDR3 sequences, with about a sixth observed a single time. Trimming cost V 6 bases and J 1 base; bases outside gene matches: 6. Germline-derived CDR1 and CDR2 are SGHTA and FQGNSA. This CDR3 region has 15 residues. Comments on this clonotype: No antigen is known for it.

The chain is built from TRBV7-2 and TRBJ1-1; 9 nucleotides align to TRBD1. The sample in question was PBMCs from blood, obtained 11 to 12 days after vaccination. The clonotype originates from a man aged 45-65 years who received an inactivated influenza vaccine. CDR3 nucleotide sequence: TGTGCCAGCAGGGGGGACAGGGTCCAGAACACTGAAGCTTTCTTT. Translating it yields CASRGDRVQNTEAFF.